This T cell receptor (beta chain) was sequenced in a study of T cell changes during pregnancy in multiple sclerosis. Assay: immunoSEQ multiplex PCR; the TCRdb copy retains only in-frame clones and omits some. The repertoire holds 70,000 to 75,000 clones, with 80% to 95% as singletons. V was trimmed by 5 bases and J by 1 base, leaving 13 bases between them. Germline CDR1 and CDR2: MNHEY and SMNVEV (reference sequence). CDR3 size: 15 residues. The TCR comes from a female donor with multiple sclerosis, enrolled in a pregnancy study. This specimen consisted of peripheral blood, obtained before pregnancy. The J gene is TRBJ2-3, the V gene TRBV27, with no clear D. CDR3 DNA sequence: TGTGCCAGCAGTCGGTCGTCCGTCCGCACAGATACGCAGTATTTT. This sequence encodes CASSRSSVRTDTQYF.